The 5 T cell receptor beta chains reported below all come from one sample, sequenced in a study of Graves' ophthalmopathy and Graves' hyperthyroidism. The sequenced template was RNA, covering the TCR beta CDR3 region. HTBI-primed first-round RT-PCR preceded second-round multiplex PCR. TCRdb ran MiXCR on the multiplex PCR reads and lists one entry per CDR3 protein. The sample has 600,000 to 650,000 distinct CDR3 sequences, approximately 21% seen once. Sequencing was performed on peripheral blood. These receptors all stem from a woman between 18 and 29 years old with stable Graves' hyperthyroidism. Some clones in this sample may be carry-over from other donors' samples.

Turning to this clonotype: It may be a read error: a sequence one base away is much more abundant. This rearrangement joins TRBV9 to TRBJ2-5; D remains unclear. Trimming pared 10 bases from V and 4 bases from J, leaving 20 bases between. Germline CDR1 is SGDLS and CDR2 is YYNGEE. The CDR3 extends over 14 amino acids. The chain's CDR3 is CAGSTLDVRETQYF. The CDR3 DNA reads TGTGCCGGCTCCACCCTGGACGTCCGAGAGACCCAGTACTTC.

This clonotype was seen more than once but under ten times. The J gene is TRBJ1-6, the V gene TRBV5-1; perhaps TRBD1 as D (5 bases). V lost 1 base and J 2 bases, leaving 7 bases between the germline ends. The CDR3 spans 15 residues. Germline V lookup: CDR1 SGHRS, CDR2 YFSETQ. DNA for the CDR3: TGCGCCAGCAGCTTGACAGGAACCTATAATTCACCCCTCCACTTT. Residues: CASSLTGTYNSPLHF.

This clonotype was counted at least ten times. The CDR3 DNA sequence: TGCAGTGCTAGAGATCCCGGAATGGGGCCGGGGGAGCAGTACTTC. It encodes CSARDPGMGPGEQYF. This sequence joins TRBV20-1 and TRBJ2-7, with D perhaps TRBD1 or TRBD2 (5 bases each). CDR1 is DFQATT, CDR2 SNEGSKA, per germline (reference sequence). V lost 0 bases and J 7 bases, leaving 19 bases between the germline ends. CDR3 size: 15 residues.

This clonotype was counted at least ten times. A junction boundary mismatches the germline segment, possibly from a read error. This chain connects TRBV12-3 or TRBV12-4 to TRBJ1-1; D may be TRBD1 (6 bases). The CDR3 consists of 13 residues. CDR3 DNA sequence: TGTGCCAGCACCCCGGGGGCAGGGGCCTTAGTTAACTTT. Protein: CASTPGAGALVNF.

There are many counts of this clonotype. This chain links TRBV12-3 or TRBV12-4 with TRBJ1-1, with 7 bases lining up with TRBD1. The CDR3 covers 15 residues. After removal of 5 bases from V and 4 bases from J, the junction contained 10 bases not matched to a gene. The DNA for the CDR3 is TGTGCCAGCAGTCGACAGGGAACTGGGCCCACTGAAGCTTTCTTT. Translation gives CASSRQGTGPTEAFF.